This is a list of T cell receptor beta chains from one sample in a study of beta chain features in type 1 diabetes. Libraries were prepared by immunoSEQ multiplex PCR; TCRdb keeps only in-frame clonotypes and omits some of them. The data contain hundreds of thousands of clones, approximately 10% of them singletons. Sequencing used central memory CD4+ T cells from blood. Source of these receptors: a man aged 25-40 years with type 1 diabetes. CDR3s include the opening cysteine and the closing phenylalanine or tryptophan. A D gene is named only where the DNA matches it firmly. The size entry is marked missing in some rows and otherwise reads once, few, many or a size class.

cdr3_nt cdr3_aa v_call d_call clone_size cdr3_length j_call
TGTGCCAGCAGCGGGACCGCCGGTGGTTCACCCCTCCACTTT CASSGTAGGSPLHF TRBV2 NA NA 14 TRBJ1-6
TGTGCCAGCAGCTTAGTAGGTTTCCCAGAGACCCAGTACTTC CASSLVGFPETQYF TRBV7-9 NA few 14 TRBJ2-5
TGCGCCAGCAGCCTTGAGGGGAAGACAGATACGCAGTATTTT CASSLEGKTDTQYF TRBV4-3 NA NA 14 TRBJ2-3
TGTGCCAGCAGTGCGCGCTCTGGGGCCAACGTCCTGACTTTC CASSARSGANVLTF TRBV2 NA NA 14 TRBJ2-6
TGTGCCAGCAGTTACTTTAGTGGTGGAGGAGCCCAGCATTTT CASSYFSGGGAQHF TRBV6-5 NA many 14 TRBJ1-5
TGCGCCAGCAGCCCCAGGGGGCCCGAGCAGTACTTC CASSPRGPEQYF TRBV5-1 TRBD1 NA 12 TRBJ2-7
TGTGCCAGCAGTACTGACAGGGGGATCTACGAGCAGTACTTC CASSTDRGIYEQYF TRBV2 TRBD1 NA 14 TRBJ2-7
TGTGCCAGTAGGACAGGGCGTTACGAGCAGTACTTC CASRTGRYEQYF TRBV28 TRBD1 NA 12 TRBJ2-7
TGTGCCAGCAGCTTGGGAGGTGGACGGACTAATCAGCCCCAGCATTTT CASSLGGGRTNQPQHF TRBV5-4 NA NA 16 TRBJ1-5
TGTGCCAGCAGTGATACCGGGTACGGCACTGAAGCTTTCTTT CASSDTGYGTEAFF TRBV9 NA NA 14 TRBJ1-1
TGTGCCAGCAGCTTGTTAACCTACGAGCAGTACTTC CASSLLTYEQYF TRBV7-2 NA NA 12 TRBJ2-7
TGTGCCACCAGCCTGGACAGGGCCTCCTACGAGCAGTACTTC CATSLDRASYEQYF TRBV15 TRBD1 NA 14 TRBJ2-7
TGTGCCAGCAGAGGACAGGGTCCTAACTATGGCTACACCTTC CASRGQGPNYGYTF TRBV28 TRBD1 few 14 TRBJ1-2
TGCGCCAGCAGCTCCCCCGGACAGCCTGAGCAGTTCTTC CASSSPGQPEQFF TRBV5-1 NA few 13 TRBJ2-1
TGTGCCAGCAGCTCCACCCCCCCGGGTGCAACTAATGAAAAACTGTTTTTT CASSSTPPGATNEKLFF TRBV5-6 NA NA 17 TRBJ1-4
TGTGCCAGCAGTCTCCCGAGGGGGCAAAAGCTGTTTTTT CASSLPRGQKLFF TRBV2 TRBD1 few 13 TRBJ1-4
TGTGCCAGCAGCGGACCGCCTTCGACGGGCTATGGGACCCAGTACTTC CASSGPPSTGYGTQYF TRBV7-2 NA NA 16 TRBJ2-5
TGTGCCAGCAGCTTTGGGGAGAACACTGAAGCTTTCTTT CASSFGENTEAFF TRBV7-2 NA NA 13 TRBJ1-1
TGCAGCGTTGTACCGGGACAGGGGAGAGGCTACACCTTC CSVVPGQGRGYTF TRBV29-1 TRBD1 NA 13 TRBJ1-2
TGTGCCAGCAGTGGCGGGGGCCGCACAGATACGCAGTATTTT CASSGGGRTDTQYF TRBV2 NA NA 14 TRBJ2-3
TGTGCCAGCAGTTCGAGTCGGGGCGAGACCCAGTACTTC CASSSSRGETQYF TRBV27 NA NA 13 TRBJ2-5
TGTGCCAGCAGTGAGGGGTTCTACTCTGGAAACACCATATATTTT CASSEGFYSGNTIYF TRBV2 NA NA 15 TRBJ1-3
TGTGCCAGCAGCTTAGGTAGTCAGAACTACGAGCAGTACTTC CASSLGSQNYEQYF TRBV11-2 NA NA 14 TRBJ2-7
TGTGCCACTTTAGCGGGGGACTCCTACGAGCAGTACTTC CATLAGDSYEQYF TRBV6-1 TRBD2 few 13 TRBJ2-7
TGTGCCTGGGGAATCGGAAGCCGAAACACTGAAGCTTTCTTT CAWGIGSRNTEAFF TRBV30 NA NA 14 TRBJ1-1
TGTGCCAGCTCACCACAGGGACACACTGAAGCTTTCTTT CASSPQGHTEAFF TRBV18 NA NA 13 TRBJ1-1
TGTGCCAGCAGCCACACCTTAGCGGGGGCCACAGATACGCAGTATTTT CASSHTLAGATDTQYF TRBV11-2 TRBD2 few 16 TRBJ2-3
TGTGCCAGCAGCTACCGGGGATCAGATACGCAGTATTTT CASSYRGSDTQYF TRBV5-4 NA NA 13 TRBJ2-3
TGCAGCGTCCTTCACAGGGGGGGTGACAATGAGCAGTTCTTC CSVLHRGGDNEQFF TRBV29-1 NA few 14 TRBJ2-1
TGCGCCAGCAGCTTGACCGGGGGGACTGAACAGCCCCAGCATTTT CASSLTGGTEQPQHF TRBV5-1 NA few 15 TRBJ1-5
TGTGCCAGCAGTTCGCAGGCAAGGTCTTACGAGCAGTACTTC CASSSQARSYEQYF TRBV6-6 NA NA 14 TRBJ2-7
TGTGCCAGCAGTCAGGGACAGGGGGCAAGAGTAAATGAGCAGTTCTTC CASSQGQGARVNEQFF TRBV6-6 TRBD1 NA 16 TRBJ2-1
TGTGCCAGCAGTTACGTGGGCGGGGAGGGATCCGGGACCCAGTACTTC CASSYVGGEGSGTQYF TRBV6-6 TRBD2 few 16 TRBJ2-5
TGTGCCAGCTCACCAGGTAGCACTGACCTCGGCTACACCTTC CASSPGSTDLGYTF TRBV18 NA few 14 TRBJ1-2
TGTGCCAGCAGCTTACTACAGGGGGCCGGGGAGCTGTTTTTT CASSLLQGAGELFF TRBV7-7 TRBD1 NA 14 TRBJ2-2
TGTGCCAGCAGTCCAAGAATCCTAGCGGAGTCCGGGACCTACGAGCAGTACTTC CASSPRILAESGTYEQYF TRBV27 TRBD2 few 18 TRBJ2-7
TGTGCCAGCAGCTTAGGCCTGAAAACGGGGAACACCATATATTTT CASSLGLKTGNTIYF TRBV13 NA NA 15 TRBJ1-3
TGTGCCAGCAGCTCACAGGGCTCCCAAGAGACCCAGTACTTC CASSSQGSQETQYF TRBV9 NA few 14 TRBJ2-5
TGTGCCAGCAGCCCTAGACTAGCGGGGCGCGGAGAGACCCAGTACTTC CASSPRLAGRGETQYF TRBV11-2 TRBD2 NA 16 TRBJ2-5
TGCAGCGTTAGCTTCTCGGGTCAGGGGGGCAATGAGCAGTTCTTC CSVSFSGQGGNEQFF TRBV29-1 NA NA 15 TRBJ2-1
TGTGCCAGCAGCCAAGATCAAGCGGGGGGGCAGGGAGATACGCAGTATTTT CASSQDQAGGQGDTQYF TRBV5-4 TRBD2 NA 17 TRBJ2-3
TGTGCCAGCAGCTTTAGTGGCGGGGGACCTTACCATGAGCAGTTCTTC CASSFSGGGPYHEQFF TRBV7-2 TRBD2 NA 16 TRBJ2-1
TGTGCCAGCAGCGGACAGATCGGTGGCTACACCTTC CASSGQIGGYTF TRBV9 NA NA 12 TRBJ1-2
TGTGCCAGCAGCCGTGGACAGGGGGCTGAAGAGCAGTACTTC CASSRGQGAEEQYF TRBV11-2 TRBD1 NA 14 TRBJ2-7